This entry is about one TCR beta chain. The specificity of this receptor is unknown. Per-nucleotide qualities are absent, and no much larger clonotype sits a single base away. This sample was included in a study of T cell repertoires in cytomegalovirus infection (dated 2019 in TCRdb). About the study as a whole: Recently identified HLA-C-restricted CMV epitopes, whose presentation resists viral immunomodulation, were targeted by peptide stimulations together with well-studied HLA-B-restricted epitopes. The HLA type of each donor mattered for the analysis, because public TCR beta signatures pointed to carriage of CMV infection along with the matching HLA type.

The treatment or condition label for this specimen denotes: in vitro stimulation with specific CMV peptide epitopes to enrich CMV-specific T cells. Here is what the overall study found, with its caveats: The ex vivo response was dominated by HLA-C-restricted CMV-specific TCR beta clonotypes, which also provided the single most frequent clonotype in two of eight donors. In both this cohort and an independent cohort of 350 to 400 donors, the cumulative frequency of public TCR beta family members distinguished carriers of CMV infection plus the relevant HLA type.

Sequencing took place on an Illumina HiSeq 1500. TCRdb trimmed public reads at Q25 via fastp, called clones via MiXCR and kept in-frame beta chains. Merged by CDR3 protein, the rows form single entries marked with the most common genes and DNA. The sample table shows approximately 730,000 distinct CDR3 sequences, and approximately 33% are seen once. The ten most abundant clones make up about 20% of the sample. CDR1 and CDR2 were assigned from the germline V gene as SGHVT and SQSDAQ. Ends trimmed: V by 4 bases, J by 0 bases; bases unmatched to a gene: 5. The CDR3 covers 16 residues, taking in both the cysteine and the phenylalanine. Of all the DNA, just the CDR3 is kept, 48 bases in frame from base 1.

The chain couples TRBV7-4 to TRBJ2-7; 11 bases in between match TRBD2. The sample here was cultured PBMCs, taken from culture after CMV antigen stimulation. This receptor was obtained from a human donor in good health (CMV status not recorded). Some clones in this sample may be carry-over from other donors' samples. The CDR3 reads CASSSATSGISYEQYF. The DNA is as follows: TGTGCCAGCAGCTCAGCGACTAGCGGGATCTCCTACGAGCAGTACTTC. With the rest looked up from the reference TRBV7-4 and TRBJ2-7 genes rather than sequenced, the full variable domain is GAGVSQSPRYKVAKRGRDVALRCDSISGHVTLYWYRQTLGQGSEVLTYSQSDAQRDKSGRPSGRFSAERPERSVSTLKIQRTEQGDSAVYLCASSSATSGISYEQYFGPGTRLTVT.